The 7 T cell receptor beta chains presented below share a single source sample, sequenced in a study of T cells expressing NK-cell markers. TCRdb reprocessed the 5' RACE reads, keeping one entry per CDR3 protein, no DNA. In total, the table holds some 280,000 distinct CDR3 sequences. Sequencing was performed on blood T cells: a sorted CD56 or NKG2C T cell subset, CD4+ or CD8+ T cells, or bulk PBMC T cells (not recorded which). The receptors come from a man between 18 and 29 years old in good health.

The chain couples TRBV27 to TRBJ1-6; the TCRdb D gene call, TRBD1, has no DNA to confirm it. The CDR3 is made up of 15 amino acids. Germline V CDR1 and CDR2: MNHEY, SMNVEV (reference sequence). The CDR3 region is CASSLWQGMNSPLHF.

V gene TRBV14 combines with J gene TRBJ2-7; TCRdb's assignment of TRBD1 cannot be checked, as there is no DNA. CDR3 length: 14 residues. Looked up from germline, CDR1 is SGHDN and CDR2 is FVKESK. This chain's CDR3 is CASSHPGRTYEQYF.

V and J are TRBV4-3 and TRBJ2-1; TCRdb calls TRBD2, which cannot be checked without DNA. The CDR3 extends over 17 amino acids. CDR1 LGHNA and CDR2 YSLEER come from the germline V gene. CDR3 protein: CASSQQIAGGMDNEQFF.

The CDR3 here is CSARDRGTSGISYNEQFF. The rearrangement uses TRBV20-1 and TRBJ2-1; TCRdb proposes TRBD2, but this gene call is untestable without DNA. This CDR3 has 18 residues. The germline CDR1 and CDR2 sequences are DFQATT and SNEGSKA (reference sequence).

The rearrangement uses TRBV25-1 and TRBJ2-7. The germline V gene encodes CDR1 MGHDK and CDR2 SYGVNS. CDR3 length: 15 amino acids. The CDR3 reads CASSESVGSSYEQYF.

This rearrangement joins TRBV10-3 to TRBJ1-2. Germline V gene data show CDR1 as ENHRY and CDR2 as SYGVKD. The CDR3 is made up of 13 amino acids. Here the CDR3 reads CAISTGSSYGYTF.

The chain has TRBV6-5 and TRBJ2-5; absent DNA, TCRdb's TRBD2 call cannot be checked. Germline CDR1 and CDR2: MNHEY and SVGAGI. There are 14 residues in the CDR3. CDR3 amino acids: CASEGWAVGETQYF.